The present T cell receptor (beta chain) was sequenced within a study of graft-versus-host responses after intestinal transplantation. Overall study: Recipients obtained multivisceral, liver-intestinal, or isolated intestinal transplants. Broader study findings: Among recipient marrow samples, GvH clones were found; some appeared first in ileum or blood.

This clone occurred once. The antigen is undetermined. CDR3 length: 16 residues. Germline CDR1 is SGHRS and CDR2 is YFSETQ. Deletions cut 0 bases from V and 4 bases from J, with 16 bases between. Clones were read by immunoSEQ multiplex PCR, and TCRdb kept only the in-frame ones, dropping some. Seen here are 150,000 or so clones, around 90% observed once, and the top ten hold about 0.2%. The source is a human donor who received an intestinal transplant. V is TRBV5-1 and J is TRBJ2-5; no clear D. The specimen comprised unstimulated CD4+ T cells sorted from spleen or lymph node cells, sampled before intestinal transplant. The DNA for the CDR3 is TGCGCCAGCAGCTTGGTAGGTGATAGATGGCGAGAGACCCAGTACTTC. Residues: CASSLVGDRWRETQYF. The entire variable domain, with the rest obtained from reference TRBV5-1 and TRBJ2-5, is as follows: KAGVTQTPRYLIKTRGQQVTLSCSPISGHRSVSWYQQTPGQGLQFLFEYFSETQRNKGNFPGRFSGRQFSNSRSEMNVSTLELGDSALYLCASSLVGDRWRETQYFGPGTRLLVL.